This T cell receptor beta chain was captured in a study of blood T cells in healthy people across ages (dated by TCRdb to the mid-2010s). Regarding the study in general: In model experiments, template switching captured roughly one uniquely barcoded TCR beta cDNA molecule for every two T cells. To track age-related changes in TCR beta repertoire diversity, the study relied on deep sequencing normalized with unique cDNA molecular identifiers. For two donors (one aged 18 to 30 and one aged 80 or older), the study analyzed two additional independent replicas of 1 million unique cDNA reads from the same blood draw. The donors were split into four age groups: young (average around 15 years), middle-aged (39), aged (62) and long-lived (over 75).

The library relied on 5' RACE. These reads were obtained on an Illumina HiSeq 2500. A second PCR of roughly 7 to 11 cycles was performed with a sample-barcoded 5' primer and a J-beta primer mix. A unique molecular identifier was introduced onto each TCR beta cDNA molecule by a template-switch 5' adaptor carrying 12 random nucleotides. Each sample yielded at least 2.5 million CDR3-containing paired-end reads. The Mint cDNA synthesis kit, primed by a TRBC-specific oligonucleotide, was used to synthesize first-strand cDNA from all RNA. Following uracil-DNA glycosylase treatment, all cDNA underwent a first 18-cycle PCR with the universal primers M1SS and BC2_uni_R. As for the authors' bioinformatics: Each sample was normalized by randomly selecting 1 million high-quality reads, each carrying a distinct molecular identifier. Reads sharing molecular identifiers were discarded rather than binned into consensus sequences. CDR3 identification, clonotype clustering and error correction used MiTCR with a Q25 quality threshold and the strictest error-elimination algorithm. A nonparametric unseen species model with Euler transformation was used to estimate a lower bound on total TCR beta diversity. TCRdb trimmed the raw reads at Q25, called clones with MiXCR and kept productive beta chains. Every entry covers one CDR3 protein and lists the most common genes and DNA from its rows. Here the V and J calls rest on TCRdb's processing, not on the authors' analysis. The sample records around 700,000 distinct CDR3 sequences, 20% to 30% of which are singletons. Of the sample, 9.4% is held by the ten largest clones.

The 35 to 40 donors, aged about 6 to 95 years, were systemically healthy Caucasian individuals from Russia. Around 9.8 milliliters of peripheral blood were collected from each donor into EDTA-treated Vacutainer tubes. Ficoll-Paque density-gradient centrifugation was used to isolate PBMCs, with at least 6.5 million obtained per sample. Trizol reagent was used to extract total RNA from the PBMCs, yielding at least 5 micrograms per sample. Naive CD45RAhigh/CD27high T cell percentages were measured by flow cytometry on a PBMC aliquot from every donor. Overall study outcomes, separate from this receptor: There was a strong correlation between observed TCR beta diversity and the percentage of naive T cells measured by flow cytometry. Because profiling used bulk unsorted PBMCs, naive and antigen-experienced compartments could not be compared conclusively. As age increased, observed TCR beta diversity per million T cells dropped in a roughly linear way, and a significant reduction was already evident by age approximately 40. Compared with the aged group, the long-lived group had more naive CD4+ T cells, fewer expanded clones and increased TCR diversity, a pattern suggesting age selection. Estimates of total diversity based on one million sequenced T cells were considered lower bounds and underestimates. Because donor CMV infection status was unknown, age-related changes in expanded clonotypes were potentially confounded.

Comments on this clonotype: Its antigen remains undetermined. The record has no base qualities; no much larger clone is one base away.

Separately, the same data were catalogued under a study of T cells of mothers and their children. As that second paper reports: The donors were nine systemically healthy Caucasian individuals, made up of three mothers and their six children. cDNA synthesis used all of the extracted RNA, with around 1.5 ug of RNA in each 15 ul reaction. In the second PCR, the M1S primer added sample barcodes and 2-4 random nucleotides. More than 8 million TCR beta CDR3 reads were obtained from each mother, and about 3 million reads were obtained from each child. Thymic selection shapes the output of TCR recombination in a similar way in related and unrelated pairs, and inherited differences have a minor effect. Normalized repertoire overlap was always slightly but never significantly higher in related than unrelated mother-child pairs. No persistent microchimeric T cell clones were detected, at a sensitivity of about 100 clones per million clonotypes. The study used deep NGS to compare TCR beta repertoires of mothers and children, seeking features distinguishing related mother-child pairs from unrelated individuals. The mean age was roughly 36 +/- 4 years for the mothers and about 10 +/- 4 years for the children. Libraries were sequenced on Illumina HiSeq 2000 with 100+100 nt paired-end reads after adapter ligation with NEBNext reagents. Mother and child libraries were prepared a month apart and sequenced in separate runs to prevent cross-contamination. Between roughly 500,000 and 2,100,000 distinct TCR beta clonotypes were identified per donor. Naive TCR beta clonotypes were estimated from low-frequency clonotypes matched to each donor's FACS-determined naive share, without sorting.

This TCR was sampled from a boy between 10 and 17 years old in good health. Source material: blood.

The CDR3 in this case is CASSRDILAQYF. The DNA reads TGTGCCAGCAGCCGGGACATCCTCGCGCAGTATTTT. The chain was built from TRBV6-6 and TRBJ2-3; the D gene is possibly TRBD1, with 6 bases matching. Taken from the germline V gene (reference sequence), the CDR1 and CDR2 loops are MNHNY and SVGAGI. Taken from cysteine to phenylalanine, the CDR3 has 12 residues. Left in the record is the CDR3 DNA by itself, 36 bases read in frame from the first base. Relative to germline, V is 6 bases shorter and J is 10 bases shorter, with 14 bases between their ends.